A selection of T cell receptor beta chains follows, all from one sample in a study of CD8 T cells in Susac syndrome. TCRdb re-derived calls from the immunoSEQ multiplex PCR reads in MiXCR, one entry per CDR3 protein. The sample consists of approximately 150,000 distinct CDR3 sequences, roughly 80% of them appearing once. The material sequenced was CD8+ T cells from PBMCs. These receptors were obtained from a human donor with multiple sclerosis. Both conserved end residues are part of each CDR3. D genes are given only for firm matches. Some rows have no size entry. The others give once, few or many, or a class for an expanded clone.

V gene	D gene	J gene	clone size	CDR3 protein	CDR3 DNA
TRBV5-1	-	TRBJ2-1	few	CASSKGFYSYNEQFF	TGCGCCAGCAGTAAGGGTTTCTACTCCTACAATGAGCAGTTCTTC
TRBV20-1	TRBD1	TRBJ1-2	-	CSARGDRDYGYTF	TGCAGTGCTAGGGGAGACAGGGACTATGGCTACACCTTC
TRBV2	TRBD2	TRBJ2-5	-	CASSGTSGSETQYF	TGTGCCAGCAGTGGGACTAGCGGGAGTGAGACCCAGTACTTC
TRBV2	-	TRBJ2-7	few	CASSVFRDYEQYF	TGTGCCAGCAGTGTGTTTAGGGACTACGAGCAGTACTTC
TRBV2	-	TRBJ1-2	-	CASSEFLRPEILF	TGTGCCAGCAGTGAATTCTTGCGCCCCGAGATCCTCTTC
TRBV9	TRBD1	TRBJ1-5	-	CASSVGDRNSNQPQHF	TGTGCCAGCAGCGTAGGGGACAGAAATAGCAATCAGCCCCAGCATTTT
TRBV12-3/TRBV12-4	-	TRBJ2-1	-	CASSFGENNEQFF	TGTGCCAGCAGTTTTGGGGAAAACAATGAGCAGTTCTTC
TRBV5-6	-	TRBJ1-5	-	CASSSITEGQPQHF	TGTGCCAGCAGCTCTATCACGGAAGGGCAGCCCCAGCATTTT
TRBV11-2	-	TRBJ1-1	-	CASSLDLLFGESTEAFF	TGTGCCAGCAGCTTAGATCTATTGTTTGGGGAGTCCACTGAAGCTTTCTTT
TRBV7-8	-	TRBJ2-2	-	CASSQARANTGELFF	TGTGCCAGCAGTCAAGCCAGGGCGAACACCGGGGAGCTGTTTTTT
TRBV5-6	-	TRBJ2-4	-	CASSLGVGQNIQYF	TGTGCCAGCAGCTTGGGAGTAGGTCAAAACATTCAGTACTTC
TRBV4-1	-	TRBJ2-1	once	CASSPDTLYNEQFF	TGCGCCAGCAGCCCGGACACTTTATACAATGAGCAGTTCTTC
TRBV10-3	-	TRBJ2-1	-	CAISDSGSSSYNEQFF	TGTGCCATCAGTGATAGTGGCTCCTCCTCCTACAATGAGCAGTTCTTC
TRBV6-1	TRBD1	TRBJ2-1	-	CASSEPPDRGQFF	TGTGCCAGCAGTGAACCCCCCGACAGGGGTCAGTTCTTC
TRBV4-1	-	TRBJ2-1	-	CASSQDSGWGGGKQFF	TGCGCCAGCAGCCAAGACTCAGGTTGGGGGGGCGGGAAGCAGTTCTTC
TRBV12-3/TRBV12-4	-	TRBJ2-3	-	CASTGTLYGVDTQYF	TGTGCCAGCACAGGGACCTTGTACGGAGTCGATACGCAGTATTTT
TRBV28	-	TRBJ2-7	-	CASQQDHATYEQYF	TGTGCCAGCCAACAGGATCACGCTACCTACGAGCAGTACTTC
TRBV5-5	-	TRBJ1-6	-	CASSLGSSSLHF	TGTGCCAGCAGCCTCGGGTCCTCATCCCTCCACTTT
TRBV11-2	TRBD1	TRBJ1-2	-	CASSPDRDNYGYTF	TGTGCCAGCAGCCCCGACAGGGATAACTATGGCTACACCTTC
TRBV28	TRBD1	TRBJ1-1	-	CASSLDRGTTEAFF	TGTGCCAGCAGTTTGGACAGGGGGACCACTGAAGCTTTCTTT
TRBV10-3	-	TRBJ2-2	-	CATRGDTVTNTGELFF	TGTGCCACCCGAGGCGACACTGTTACGAACACCGGGGAGCTGTTTTTT
TRBV10-3	-	TRBJ2-5	-	CAISTANQETQYF	TGTGCCATCAGTACAGCGAACCAAGAGACCCAGTACTTC
TRBV9	TRBD2	TRBJ2-3	-	CASSADPGLADTQYF	TGTGCCAGCAGCGCCGATCCGGGACTAGCGGATACGCAGTATTTT
TRBV29-1	TRBD1	TRBJ1-2	-	CRAGTGIGYTF	TGCAGAGCCGGGACAGGGATTGGCTACACCTTC
TRBV27	-	TRBJ1-5	few	CASSLVGIGNQPQHF	TGTGCCAGCAGTTTAGTCGGTATAGGCAATCAGCCCCAGCATTTT
TRBV27	TRBD2	TRBJ2-5	-	CASSPEGRGQETQYF	TGTGCCAGCAGTCCCGAGGGGAGGGGCCAAGAGACCCAGTACTTC
TRBV6-9	-	TRBJ1-2	-	CASSYRQGRTNYGYTF	TGTGCCAGCAGTTACCGTCAGGGGCGAACTAACTATGGCTACACCTTC
TRBV18	-	TRBJ2-1	-	CASSPPNGGIYNEQFF	TGTGCCAGCTCACCACCTAATGGGGGAATCTACAATGAGCAGTTCTTC
TRBV10-3	-	TRBJ1-4	-	CAIRDPGRKDEKLFF	TGTGCCATCAGGGATCCAGGGAGGAAGGATGAAAAACTGTTTTTT
TRBV10-3	-	TRBJ1-2	-	CASNDMGPPNGYGYTF	TGTGCCAGCAATGACATGGGACCGCCAAACGGCTATGGCTACACCTTC
TRBV28	-	TRBJ2-3	-	CASSLTGTTAPQYF	TGTGCCAGCAGTTTGACCGGGACCACAGCCCCGCAGTATTTT
TRBV3-1	-	TRBJ2-5	once	CASSQDSETQYF	TGTGCCAGCAGCCAAGATTCTGAGACCCAGTACTTC
TRBV7-9	-	TRBJ2-5	-	CASNPGRQETQYF	TGTGCCAGCAACCCGGGTCGCCAAGAGACCCAGTACTTC
TRBV3-1	TRBD1	TRBJ1-2	-	CASSQTGDNYGYTF	TGTGCCAGCAGCCAGACAGGGGACAACTATGGCTACACCTTC
TRBV19	TRBD1	TRBJ2-1	-	CASRDSSYNEQFF	TGTGCCAGCAGGGACAGTAGTTACAATGAGCAGTTCTTC
TRBV29-1	-	TRBJ1-2	once	CSVEQVNYGYTF	TGCAGCGTGGAACAGGTTAACTATGGCTACACCTTC
TRBV13	TRBD1	TRBJ2-1	-	CASSASDRGLNEQFF	TGTGCCAGCAGCGCTTCGGACAGGGGGTTAAATGAGCAGTTCTTC
TRBV27	-	TRBJ1-3	-	CASSPTASRFSGNTIYF	TGTGCCAGCAGTCCCACAGCATCTCGCTTCTCTGGAAACACCATATATTTT
TRBV5-6	-	TRBJ1-6	-	CASSLRSGVYNSPLHF	TGTGCCAGCAGCTTGCGATCAGGGGTCTATAATTCACCCCTCCACTTT
TRBV14	-	TRBJ1-1	-	CASSPGVYLNTEAFF	TGTGCCAGCAGCCCAGGGGTATACCTGAACACTGAAGCTTTCTTT
TRBV13	TRBD2	TRBJ2-1	-	CASSSGLAEQFF	TGTGCCAGCAGCTCGGGACTAGCTGAGCAGTTCTTC
TRBV29-1	TRBD2	TRBJ2-1	-	CSAGGGLAGVYEQFF	TGCAGCGCTGGGGGTGGCCTAGCGGGAGTATATGAGCAGTTCTTC
TRBV12-3/TRBV12-4	TRBD1	TRBJ2-1	-	CASSTRQGPYNEQFF	TGTGCCAGCAGTACGCGACAGGGACCCTACAATGAGCAGTTCTTC
TRBV15	-	TRBJ2-6	-	CATSPGVAGANVLTF	TGTGCCACCAGCCCAGGGGTGGCTGGGGCCAACGTCCTGACTTTC
TRBV5-1	-	TRBJ1-1	-	CASRQGQTEAFF	TGCGCCAGCAGACAAGGACAAACTGAAGCTTTCTTT
TRBV20-1	-	TRBJ1-1	-	CSAYQGNTEAFF	TGCAGTGCTTATCAGGGGAACACTGAAGCTTTCTTT
TRBV30	-	TRBJ1-2	-	CAWSVGEAGYTF	TGTGCCTGGAGTGTTGGGGAGGCGGGCTACACCTTC
TRBV4-1	-	TRBJ1-1	-	CASSQASINLNTEPFF	TGCGCCAGCAGCCAAGCTTCGATCAACCTGAACACTGAACCTTTCTTT
TRBV13	-	TRBJ1-1	-	CASSGGDTEAFF	TGTGCCAGCAGCGGGGGGGACACTGAAGCTTTCTTT
TRBV5-1	TRBD2	TRBJ2-1	-	CASSLSGGDHNEQFF	TGCGCCAGCAGCTTAAGCGGGGGGGACCACAATGAGCAGTTCTTC
TRBV4-1	-	TRBJ1-1	-	CASSQDVPGSTNMNTEAFF	TGCGCCAGCAGCCAAGATGTGCCGGGATCTACGAATATGAACACTGAAGCTTTCTTT
TRBV20-1	-	TRBJ2-2	-	CSASSYQSNTGELFF	TGCAGTGCTAGCAGTTATCAGAGCAACACCGGGGAGCTGTTTTTT